This is a list of T cell receptor beta chains from one sample in a study of molecular identifiers for immune sequencing clone quantification. TCRdb re-analysed the PCR reads in MiXCR, keeping a single row per CDR3 protein. Of hundreds of thousands of distinct CDR3 sequences in the sample, roughly 27% are singletons; the top ten hold about 0.84%. Sequencing was performed on naive CD8+ T cells from blood, with Jurkat cell RNA spiked in. The receptors derive from a human donor in good health. Some libraries in this study had Jurkat cell RNA spiked in. Each CDR3 is given with its conserved first and last residue. Each record gives: CDR3 DNA, CDR3 protein, clone size, V gene, J gene, D gene. A D gene is named only where the DNA matches it firmly. Where a row states a size, it is once, few, many or the class of an expanded clone; other rows omit it.

CDR3 DNA: TGTGCCAGCAGCCCAGGTGATGGTTTGGGTATCGAGCAGTACTTC
CDR3 protein: CASSPGDGLGIEQYF
clone size: few
V gene: TRBV7-9
J gene: TRBJ2-7
D gene: -

CDR3 DNA: TGTGCCAGCAGCTCACCCGCGCTAGCGGTGGGGGATACGCAGGATTTT
CDR3 protein: CASSSPALAVGDTQDF
clone size: -
V gene: TRBV7-2
J gene: TRBJ2-3
D gene: TRBD2

CDR3 DNA: TGTGCCAGCAGTCTAACCGGACAGGGGCTAGCCAAAAACATTCAGTACTTC
CDR3 protein: CASSLTGQGLAKNIQYF
clone size: many
V gene: TRBV28
J gene: TRBJ2-4
D gene: TRBD1

CDR3 DNA: TGTGCCAGCAGCTTAGAGCCCCAGGGTACAAAAAACATTCAGTACTTC
CDR3 protein: CASSLEPQGTKNIQYF
clone size: -
V gene: TRBV13
J gene: TRBJ2-4
D gene: -

CDR3 DNA: TGTGCCAGTACCATAGGGGGCTTTCAGCCCCAGCATTTT
CDR3 protein: CASTIGGFQPQHF
clone size: few
V gene: TRBV19
J gene: TRBJ1-5
D gene: TRBD1

CDR3 DNA: TGTGCCTGGAAAGAGACCTACGAGCAGTACTTC
CDR3 protein: CAWKETYEQYF
clone size: few
V gene: TRBV30
J gene: TRBJ2-7
D gene: -

CDR3 DNA: TGTGCCAGCAGCAAAAGTCCGGCAGGGCGCAATCAGCCCCAGCATTTT
CDR3 protein: CASSKSPAGRNQPQHF
clone size: -
V gene: TRBV3-1
J gene: TRBJ1-5
D gene: -

CDR3 DNA: TGCGACAGCAGCCAGGGACAGGGACGCTACGAGCAGTACTTC
CDR3 protein: CDSSQGQGRYEQYF
clone size: -
V gene: TRBV4-3
J gene: TRBJ2-7
D gene: TRBD1

CDR3 DNA: TGTGCCAGCAGACCCGGCTCGGGACTAGCGGGAACCGGGGAGCTGTTTTTT
CDR3 protein: CASRPGSGLAGTGELFF
clone size: few
V gene: TRBV6-2/TRBV6-3
J gene: TRBJ2-2
D gene: TRBD2

CDR3 DNA: TGTGCCAGCAGTCCCCGGGGACAGGGCACTAACTATGGCTACACCTTC
CDR3 protein: CASSPRGQGTNYGYTF
clone size: few
V gene: TRBV27
J gene: TRBJ1-2
D gene: TRBD1

CDR3 DNA: TGTGCCTGGAGTGTGCTCGCGACAGGGGAGCAGTACTTC
CDR3 protein: CAWSVLATGEQYF
clone size: few
V gene: TRBV30
J gene: TRBJ2-7
D gene: TRBD1

CDR3 DNA: TGCAGTGCTAGAGAAAGGACAGGGGGGCTCTACGAGCAGTACTTC
CDR3 protein: CSARERTGGLYEQYF
clone size: few
V gene: TRBV20-1
J gene: TRBJ2-7
D gene: TRBD1

CDR3 DNA: TGTGCCAGCAGCCCCCCTCCACTCTCCTACGAGCAGTACTTC
CDR3 protein: CASSPPPLSYEQYF
clone size: -
V gene: TRBV11-2
J gene: TRBJ2-7
D gene: -

CDR3 DNA: TGTGCCAGCAGGGGACTAGCGGGGGAGACCCCTTTTCAAGAGACCCAGTACTTC
CDR3 protein: CASRGLAGETPFQETQYF
clone size: -
V gene: TRBV11-2
J gene: TRBJ2-5
D gene: TRBD2

CDR3 DNA: TGTGCCAGCAGCACACAGGGGGCGGTCTGGGCCGAGCAGTACTTC
CDR3 protein: CASSTQGAVWAEQYF
clone size: -
V gene: TRBV7-9
J gene: TRBJ2-7
D gene: TRBD1

CDR3 DNA: TGTGCCAGCAGTCCCCAGGGGAGAAGCAATCAGCCCCAGCATTTT
CDR3 protein: CASSPQGRSNQPQHF
clone size: many
V gene: TRBV28
J gene: TRBJ1-5
D gene: -

CDR3 DNA: TGCGCCAGCAGCTTGGAGGGGGGGTACACAGATACGCAGTATTTT
CDR3 protein: CASSLEGGYTDTQYF
clone size: many
V gene: TRBV5-1
J gene: TRBJ2-3
D gene: -

CDR3 DNA: TGTGCCAGCACCGGAACCGGGACTAAAACCGGGGAGCTGTTTTTT
CDR3 protein: CASTGTGTKTGELFF
clone size: -
V gene: TRBV12-3/TRBV12-4
J gene: TRBJ2-2
D gene: TRBD2

CDR3 DNA: TGTGCCAGCAGTTCAGGGGCCCCTAGATATCAGTACTTC
CDR3 protein: CASSSGAPRYQYF
clone size: -
V gene: TRBV12-3/TRBV12-4
J gene: TRBJ2-7
D gene: -

CDR3 DNA: TGTGCCAGCAGCTTAGCGCGCAGGGACAAAAACATTCAGTACTTC
CDR3 protein: CASSLARRDKNIQYF
clone size: many
V gene: TRBV11-2
J gene: TRBJ2-4
D gene: -

CDR3 DNA: TGTGCCACCGACCAGGCAGGGCCAAACACTGAAGCTTTCTTT
CDR3 protein: CATDQAGPNTEAFF
clone size: few
V gene: TRBV6-2/TRBV6-3
J gene: TRBJ1-1
D gene: -

CDR3 DNA: TGTGCCAGCAGTTACTACAGGAGTAATGAAAAACTGTTTTTT
CDR3 protein: CASSYYRSNEKLFF
clone size: many
V gene: TRBV6-6
J gene: TRBJ1-4
D gene: -

CDR3 DNA: TGTGCCAGCAGTTTACGTCACGGGGAGCTGTTTTTT
CDR3 protein: CASSLRHGELFF
clone size: few
V gene: TRBV27
J gene: TRBJ2-2
D gene: -

CDR3 DNA: TGTGCCAGTAGTATAGATCCCCCACTCAGGTCGGACAATCAGCCCCAGCATTTT
CDR3 protein: CASSIDPPLRSDNQPQHF
clone size: few
V gene: TRBV19
J gene: TRBJ1-5
D gene: -

CDR3 DNA: TGTGCCAGCAGTTTAAACCCCCCCACTAGCGGGGATGGGGATACGCAGTATTTT
CDR3 protein: CASSLNPPTSGDGDTQYF
clone size: -
V gene: TRBV12-3/TRBV12-4
J gene: TRBJ2-3
D gene: TRBD2

CDR3 DNA: TGTGCCAGCAGTTACGGACAGGGAGGCACCGGGGAGCTGTTTTTT
CDR3 protein: CASSYGQGGTGELFF
clone size: few
V gene: TRBV12-3/TRBV12-4
J gene: TRBJ2-2
D gene: TRBD1

CDR3 DNA: TGTGCCAGCAGCTCCCGGGACAGCAGCAATCAGCCCCAGCATTTT
CDR3 protein: CASSSRDSSNQPQHF
clone size: many
V gene: TRBV11-2
J gene: TRBJ1-5
D gene: TRBD1

CDR3 DNA: TGTGCCACCAAGGCCGGGACGGGGGACTACGAGCAGTACTTC
CDR3 protein: CATKAGTGDYEQYF
clone size: few
V gene: TRBV19
J gene: TRBJ2-7
D gene: -

CDR3 DNA: TGTGCCATCTCCCCGGGTTTGGCTCAGCCCCAGCATTTT
CDR3 protein: CAISPGLAQPQHF
clone size: many
V gene: TRBV6-6
J gene: TRBJ1-5
D gene: -

CDR3 DNA: TGCAGTGCTAGGTCCTCTTTAACCTACGAGCAGTACTTC
CDR3 protein: CSARSSLTYEQYF
clone size: -
V gene: TRBV20-1
J gene: TRBJ2-7
D gene: -

CDR3 DNA: TGTGCCTGGAGTGCTCTCCCCCTACTAGCGGGAGGCTACGAGCAGTACTTC
CDR3 protein: CAWSALPLLAGGYEQYF
clone size: -
V gene: TRBV30
J gene: TRBJ2-7
D gene: TRBD2

CDR3 DNA: TGTGCCTGGAGTGAAGCCTATAATTCACCCCTCCACTTT
CDR3 protein: CAWSEAYNSPLHF
clone size: -
V gene: TRBV30
J gene: TRBJ1-6
D gene: -

CDR3 DNA: TGCAGTGCTAGAGATTGGGGAGTCGGCACTGAAGCTTTCTTT
CDR3 protein: CSARDWGVGTEAFF
clone size: many
V gene: TRBV20-1
J gene: TRBJ1-1
D gene: -

CDR3 DNA: TGTGCCAGCAGAGACCTCACAGGGTCGGTCAGCAATCAGCCCCAGCATTTT
CDR3 protein: CASRDLTGSVSNQPQHF
clone size: few
V gene: TRBV28
J gene: TRBJ1-5
D gene: -

CDR3 DNA: TGCGCCAGCAGCTTGGAGTTCTCGTCCACAGATACGCAGTATTTT
CDR3 protein: CASSLEFSSTDTQYF
clone size: -
V gene: TRBV5-1
J gene: TRBJ2-3
D gene: -

CDR3 DNA: TGTGCCAGCACCAAATTACAGGGCCATCAGCCCCAGCATTTT
CDR3 protein: CASTKLQGHQPQHF
clone size: many
V gene: TRBV6-2/TRBV6-3
J gene: TRBJ1-5
D gene: -

CDR3 DNA: TGTGCCAGCAGCTCCGGGACAGGGGTCGACGAGCAGTACTTC
CDR3 protein: CASSSGTGVDEQYF
clone size: many
V gene: TRBV7-2
J gene: TRBJ2-7
D gene: TRBD1

CDR3 DNA: TGTGCCAGCAGCCCCTCCCCAAACACTGAAGCTTTCTTT
CDR3 protein: CASSPSPNTEAFF
clone size: many
V gene: TRBV7-6
J gene: TRBJ1-1
D gene: -

CDR3 DNA: TGTGCCAGCAGCAGGGGCGGGACAGCCCCTAATTCACCCCTCCACTTT
CDR3 protein: CASSRGGTAPNSPLHF
clone size: -
V gene: TRBV5-6
J gene: TRBJ1-6
D gene: TRBD1

CDR3 DNA: TGTGCCAGCAGTTACGTAGCGGGAATTCGCACAGATACGCAGTATTTT
CDR3 protein: CASSYVAGIRTDTQYF
clone size: many
V gene: TRBV6-2/TRBV6-3
J gene: TRBJ2-3
D gene: TRBD2

CDR3 DNA: TGTGCCTGGAGTGTAGAGGGTACGGAGCTGTTTTTT
CDR3 protein: CAWSVEGTELFF
clone size: -
V gene: TRBV30
J gene: TRBJ2-2
D gene: -

CDR3 DNA: TGTGCCAGCAGTTTAGGGGGGGTATCCTACGAGCAGTACTTC
CDR3 protein: CASSLGGVSYEQYF
clone size: many
V gene: TRBV27
J gene: TRBJ2-7
D gene: TRBD2

CDR3 DNA: TGTGCCAGCAGTCAAGCGGGAGGCGGCACAGATACGCAGTATTTT
CDR3 protein: CASSQAGGGTDTQYF
clone size: many
V gene: TRBV6-5
J gene: TRBJ2-3
D gene: TRBD2

CDR3 DNA: TGCGCCAGCAGCTTGGGTGGGGAGCAGAACTTC
CDR3 protein: CASSLGGEQNF
clone size: -
V gene: TRBV5-1
J gene: TRBJ2-7
D gene: -

CDR3 DNA: TGTGCCAGTAGTATGGCCACCCGAGGTAGCAATCAGCCCCAGCATTTT
CDR3 protein: CASSMATRGSNQPQHF
clone size: few
V gene: TRBV19
J gene: TRBJ1-5
D gene: -

CDR3 DNA: TGCAGCGTTGTCTTGAACACCGGGGAGCTGTTTTTT
CDR3 protein: CSVVLNTGELFF
clone size: many
V gene: TRBV29-1
J gene: TRBJ2-2
D gene: -

CDR3 DNA: TGTGCCAGCAGCACCCGGAGCGAGACCCAGTACTTC
CDR3 protein: CASSTRSETQYF
clone size: many
V gene: TRBV13
J gene: TRBJ2-5
D gene: -

CDR3 DNA: TGTGCCAGCCTGGACAATTCCTACGAGCAGTACTTC
CDR3 protein: CASLDNSYEQYF
clone size: many
V gene: TRBV6-2/TRBV6-3
J gene: TRBJ2-7
D gene: -

CDR3 DNA: TGTGCCAGCAGCCCCACGTTTAGCGGGGATTTAGAGACCCAGTACTTC
CDR3 protein: CASSPTFSGDLETQYF
clone size: -
V gene: TRBV9
J gene: TRBJ2-5
D gene: TRBD2

CDR3 DNA: TGTGCCAGTAGTATAGATTTAATCTTTGGCAGCTATGGCTACACCTTC
CDR3 protein: CASSIDLIFGSYGYTF
clone size: -
V gene: TRBV19
J gene: TRBJ1-2
D gene: -

CDR3 DNA: TGTGCCACCAGCAGACCCTTAGCCCTACAAGAGGCCCAGTACTTC
CDR3 protein: CATSRPLALQEAQYF
clone size: -
V gene: TRBV15
J gene: TRBJ2-5
D gene: -

CDR3 DNA: TGTGCCAGCAGTTACTATAAGGGGTTAAATCAGCCCCAGCATTTT
CDR3 protein: CASSYYKGLNQPQHF
clone size: many
V gene: TRBV6-5
J gene: TRBJ1-5
D gene: -

CDR3 DNA: TGTGCCTGGTTTTCTTCTTACGAGACCCAGTACTTC
CDR3 protein: CAWFSSYETQYF
clone size: many
V gene: TRBV30
J gene: TRBJ2-5
D gene: -